These 18 T cell receptor beta chains originate from one sample sequenced in a study of blood T cell repertoires in COVID-19 (dated by TCRdb to about 2020). The library was produced with the immunoSEQ multiplex PCR assay. Sourced from immuneACCESS, this table was stored by TCRdb with only in-frame sequences that have V and J called. A share of the clones is absent; for the studies checked, an unresolved V gene accounts for under half, and the remainder has no known explanation. Here the sample has 200,000 to 300,000 clones; 81% occur a single time. Of the sample, approximately 8% falls within the top ten clones. Sequencing was carried out using peripheral blood. These TCRs come from an elderly woman with acute or convalescent COVID-19.

This sequence joins TRBV5-1 and TRBJ2-5; a possible D gene is TRBD1 (5 bases). Germline V gene data show CDR1 as SGHRS and CDR2 as YFSETQ. CDR3 size: 13 residues. Deletions cut 4 bases from V and 5 bases from J, with 12 bases between. Written as DNA, the CDR3 is TGCGCCAGCAGCAGCAGGGTTGAGGAGACCCAGTACTTC. Protein product: CASSSRVEETQYF.

This chain links TRBV6-1 with TRBJ2-5; weak D call: TRBD1 (6 bases). The CDR3 contains 13 residues. The V end was cut by 2 bases, the J end by 4 bases, with 8 bases between. Germline V gene data show CDR1 as MNHNS and CDR2 as SASEGT. The CDR3 protein is CASSERGRETQYF. The CDR3 DNA sequence: TGTGCCAGCAGTGAAAGGGGGAGAGAGACCCAGTACTTC.

The CDR3 loop reads CASSVATVSTNYGYTF. Here the CDR3 DNA reads TGTGCCAGCAGCGTAGCTACAGTGTCTACTAACTATGGCTACACCTTC. The chain couples TRBV9 to TRBJ1-2; D is undetermined. The CDR3 runs to 16 residues. The V gene lost 0 bases and the J gene lost 0 bases, with 12 bases spanning the gap. Germline CDR1 reads SGDLS; CDR2 reads YYNGEE.

The sample holds a few counts of this clone. V and J are TRBV21-1 and TRBJ2-2; the table assigns TRBD1, which was not confirmed against the DNA. TRBV21-1 is flagged as a pseudogene. This CDR3 has 24 residues. The CDR3 DNA reads TGTGCCAGCAGCAAGAGGACAGGGGGACTCTGTTGCCCTACTTACGGGAAAAACACCGGGGAGCTGTTTTTT. Translation gives CASSKRTGGLCCPTYGKNTGELFF.

CDR3 sequence reads: CASSEGTGQLGTDTQYF. In DNA, the CDR3 is TGTGCCAGCAGTGAAGGGACAGGGCAGCTTGGCACAGATACGCAGTATTTT. V gene TRBV6-1 combines with J gene TRBJ2-3, with 8 bases lining up with TRBD1. With 1 base clipped from V and 1 base from J, the junction kept 7 bases outside the gene matches. CDR3 length equals 17 residues. In germline, CDR1 is MNHNS, CDR2 SASEGT.

The chain recombines TRBV5-1 with TRBJ2-3; TRBD1 agrees at 7 bases. CDR1 and CDR2 (germline): SGHRS, YFSETQ. V gave up 5 bases and J gave up 0 bases; unmatched junction bases: 3. The CDR3 loop spans 14 amino acids. The CDR3: CASRGTVSTDTQYF. The CDR3 bases are TGCGCCAGCAGAGGGACAGTTAGCACAGATACGCAGTATTTT.

The J gene is TRBJ2-3, the V gene TRBV7-2, with TRBD2 matching over 10 bases. Trimming removed 2 bases from V and 5 bases from J; junction bases left unmatched: 4. The germline V gene encodes CDR1 SGHTA and CDR2 FQGNSA. The CDR3 runs to 15 residues. The CDR3 nucleotides read TGTGCCAGCAGCTTACTAGCGGGAGAGATAGATACGCAGTATTTT. Amino acids: CASSLLAGEIDTQYF.

The chain is built from TRBV6-2 or TRBV6-3 and TRBJ1-2; D is possibly TRBD1 (5 bases). Germline CDR1 is MNHEY and CDR2 is SVGEGT. Trimming cost V 0 bases and J 12 bases, with 20 bases left between them. The CDR3 contains 15 residues. The CDR3 sequence: CASSYSPPPRGKDTF. Written as DNA, the CDR3 is TGTGCCAGCAGTTACTCGCCGCCTCCAAGGGGCAAAGACACCTTC.

This chain links TRBV11-2 with TRBJ2-5; D call uncertain. This CDR3 region has 13 residues. Per the germline V gene, CDR1 is SGHAT and CDR2 is FQNNGV. V lost 0 bases and J 5 bases, leaving 7 bases between the germline ends. The CDR3 DNA sequence: TGTGCCAGCAGCTTAGAGCCGAGCGAGACCCAGTACTTC. Residues: CASSLEPSETQYF.

This clone was observed once. The V and J genes are TRBV5-6 and TRBJ1-1; D is ambiguous. Per the germline V gene, CDR1 is SGHDT and CDR2 is YYEEEE. The CDR3 sequence is 14 residues long. The V gene lost 3 bases and the J gene lost 1 base, with 10 bases spanning the gap. CDR3 sequence (DNA): TGTGCCAGCAGCTGGAGGCAGCCGAACACTGAAGCTTTCTTT. This gives the protein CASSWRQPNTEAFF.

This chain joins TRBV6-5 and TRBJ2-7; TRBD1 is a possible D gene (6 bases). The ends were cut back, 6 bases at V and 1 base at J, with 13 bases in the middle. Germline values: CDR1 MNHEY, CDR2 SVGAGI. CDR3 size: 14 residues. CDR3 DNA: TGTGCCAGCAGGAAGTACAGGGAATCCTACGAGCAGTACTTC. Protein product: CASRKYRESYEQYF.

This sequence joins TRBV4-2 and TRBJ2-7, with D possibly being TRBD2 (5 bases). The CDR3 contains 13 residues. Trimming left V 2 bases short and J 2 bases short, with 7 bases between. In germline, CDR1 is LGHNA, CDR2 YNFKEQ. CDR3 sequence reads: CASSQLAPYEQYF. The CDR3, as DNA: TGTGCCAGCAGCCAACTAGCACCCTACGAGCAGTACTTC.

This chain connects TRBV25-1 to TRBJ1-2, with D tentatively TRBD1 (6 bases). Germline V CDR1 and CDR2: MGHDK, SYGVNS. Trimming removed 1 base from V and 6 bases from J, with 21 bases in between. The CDR3 is 17 amino acids. The CDR3 region has the DNA TGTGCCAGCAGTGAATCAGGCCTCCAACAGGGTCTCGATGGCTACACCTTC. This gives the protein CASSESGLQQGLDGYTF.

The chain couples TRBV5-8 to TRBJ2-2; possible D gene TRBD1, 5 bases. The CDR3 has 16 amino acids. V shed 0 bases and J shed 5 bases, with 14 bases lying between them. CDR1 and CDR2 (germline): SGHTS, YDEGEE. The CDR3 sequence: CASSLEVGPGTGELFF. The CDR3, as DNA: TGTGCCAGCAGCTTGGAAGTTGGACCAGGGACCGGGGAGCTGTTTTTT.

This clone has a handful of counts. The V and J genes are TRBV28 and TRBJ1-4; D possibly corresponds to TRBD1 (6 bases). Trimming stripped 4 bases from V and 2 bases from J, with 11 bases between. This CDR3 is built from 15 residues. CDR1 is MDHEN, CDR2 SYDVKM, per germline. The CDR3 DNA is TGTGCCAGCAGTTCAACAGGGCTCACTAATGAAAAACTGTTTTTT. Translated: CASSSTGLTNEKLFF. Drawing the rest from reference TRBV28 and TRBJ1-4, the complete variable domain is DVKVTQSSRYLVKRTGEKVFLECVQDMDHENMFWYRQDPGLGLRLIYFSYDVKMKEKGDIPEGYSVSREKKERFSLILESASTNQTSMYLCASSSTGLTNEKLFFGSGTQLSVL.

The rearrangement uses TRBV5-8 and TRBJ2-5, with 7 nucleotides matching TRBD1. This CDR3 is 14 amino acids long. Germline values: CDR1 SGHTS, CDR2 YDEGEE. V lost 2 bases, J lost 5 bases, and 6 bases stayed unmatched. The CDR3 DNA sequence: TGTGCCAGCAGCTTCAGGGGGACCGGGGAGACCCAGTACTTC. Protein: CASSFRGTGETQYF. The whole variable domain, remainder taken from reference TRBV5-8 and TRBJ2-5, is EAGVTQSPTHLIKTRGQQATLRCSPISGHTSVYWYQQALGLGLQFLLWYDEGEERNRGNFPPRFSGRQFPNYSSELNVNALELEDSALYLCASSFRGTGETQYFGPGTRLLVL.

V gene TRBV30 combines with J gene TRBJ1-1; maybe TRBD1 (5 bases). The CDR3 has 14 amino acids. Germline CDR1 reads GTSNPN; CDR2 reads SVGIG (reference sequence). V was pared by 5 bases and J by 5 bases, with 18 bases between. CDR3 coding DNA: TGTGCCTGGGGGATGGGGGGAGGAAAGACTGAAGCTTTCTTT. Its protein product is CAWGMGGGKTEAFF.

The rearrangement uses TRBV3-1 (or the pseudogene TRBV3-2) and TRBJ1-1; no firm D call. Trimming shortened V by 4 bases and J by 1 base, and 10 bases separated the two germline ends. Germline-derived CDR1 and CDR2 are LGHDT and YNNKEL (reference sequence). The CDR3 runs to 14 residues. CDR3 sequence: CASSRGEGNTEAFF. The CDR3 DNA sequence: TGTGCCAGCAGCCGTGGGGAGGGGAACACTGAAGCTTTCTTT.